This T cell receptor (beta chain) was retrieved from a study of cytomegalovirus exposure and HLA in healthy donors. Of note for this clone: What it recognizes is unknown.

The study, taken as a whole, reports: Exclusion as indistinguishable affected some V segments, including TRBV6-2 and TRBV6-3.

PCR was performed using 60 Vbeta and 13 Jbeta primers. Only in-frame clones appear in the TCRdb table, and some are missing; sequencing was by immunoSEQ multiplex PCR. The sample has around 160,000 clones, roughly 80% seen once. V shed 6 bases and J shed 0 bases, with 8 bases lying between them. The CDR3 sequence is 14 residues long. CDR1 and CDR2 from the germline V gene are MNHNS and SASEGT. The clonotype was recovered from a male donor in good health and CMV-seropositive. The source material was PBMCs. The chain employs TRBV6-1 and TRBJ2-2; D unclear. As DNA, the CDR3 is TGTGCCAGCAGGGCACACGCGAACACCGGGGAGCTGTTTTTT. Translation: CASRAHANTGELFF.